This T cell receptor beta chain is drawn from a study of regulatory T cells in long-lasting Graves disease. Findings of the study overall: TRBV28 was favored in persistent disease, as were TRBJ1-2 and TRBJ2-5.

This clonotype was observed many times. Its antigen is as yet unknown. CDR1 KGHDR and CDR2 SFDVKD come from the germline V gene. This CDR3 comprises 15 residues. Trimming took 4 bases from V and 5 from J, leaving 16 bases between them. Sequencing libraries for TCR beta were prepared with iRepertoire HTBI primers and Arm-PCR of CDR3 regions. Per the original data handling: The study identified around 62 TRBV and approximately 15 TRBJ segments across samples. Using its own MiXCR run on the multiplex PCR reads, TCRdb lists one record per CDR3 protein. TCRdb's processing, not the authors' own work, is the source of the V and J calls. The table lists under 450,000 distinct CDR3 sequences, 20% to 25% of them singletons. Sample time point: persistent/refractory GD, antithyroid drugs over 5 years with positive TRAb. The TCR library was made from RNA that had been extracted from PBMCs in TRIzol.

The sequencing here drew on peripheral blood mononuclear cells (PBMCs), taken when the disease was refractory, from a patient treated with antithyroid drugs. The clonotype originates from a woman between 40 and 55 years old with Graves disease. The chain links TRBV24-1 to TRBJ2-5; a weak D match, TRBD1 (6 bases). In DNA form, the CDR3 reads TGTGCCACCAGTGACGCGACAGGTATTGGGGAGACCCAGTACTTC. This sequence encodes CATSDATGIGETQYF.